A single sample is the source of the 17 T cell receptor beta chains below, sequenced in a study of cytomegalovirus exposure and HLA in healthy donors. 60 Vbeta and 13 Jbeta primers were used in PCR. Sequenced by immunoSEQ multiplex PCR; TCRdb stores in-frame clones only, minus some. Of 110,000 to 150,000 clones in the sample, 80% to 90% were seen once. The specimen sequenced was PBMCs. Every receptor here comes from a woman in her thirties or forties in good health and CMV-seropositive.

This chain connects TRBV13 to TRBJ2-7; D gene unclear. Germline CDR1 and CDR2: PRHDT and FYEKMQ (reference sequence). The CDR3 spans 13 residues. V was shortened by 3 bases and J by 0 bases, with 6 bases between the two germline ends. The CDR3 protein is CASSFGFSYEQYF. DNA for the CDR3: TGTGCCAGCAGCTTCGGGTTCTCCTACGAGCAGTACTTC.

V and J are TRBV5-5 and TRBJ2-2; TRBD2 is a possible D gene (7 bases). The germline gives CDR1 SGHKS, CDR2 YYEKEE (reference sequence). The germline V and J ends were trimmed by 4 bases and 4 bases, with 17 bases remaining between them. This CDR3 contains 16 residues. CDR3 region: CASSPFGGAGTGELFF. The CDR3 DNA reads TGTGCCAGCAGCCCCTTTGGGGGGGCGGGCACCGGGGAGCTGTTTTTT.

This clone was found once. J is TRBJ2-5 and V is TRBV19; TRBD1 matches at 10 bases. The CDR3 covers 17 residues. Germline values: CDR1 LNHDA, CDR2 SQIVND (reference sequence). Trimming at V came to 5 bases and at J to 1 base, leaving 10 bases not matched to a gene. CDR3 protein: CASSPPPGTGAQETQYF. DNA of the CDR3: TGTGCCAGTAGTCCACCCCCCGGGACAGGGGCCCAAGAGACCCAGTACTTC.

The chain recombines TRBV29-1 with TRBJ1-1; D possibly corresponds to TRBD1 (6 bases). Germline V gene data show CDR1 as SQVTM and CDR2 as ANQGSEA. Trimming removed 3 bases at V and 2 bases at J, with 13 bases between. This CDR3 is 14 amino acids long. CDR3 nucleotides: TGCAGCGTTGAGGTTGGACAGACCAACACTGAAGCTTTCTTT. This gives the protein CSVEVGQTNTEAFF.

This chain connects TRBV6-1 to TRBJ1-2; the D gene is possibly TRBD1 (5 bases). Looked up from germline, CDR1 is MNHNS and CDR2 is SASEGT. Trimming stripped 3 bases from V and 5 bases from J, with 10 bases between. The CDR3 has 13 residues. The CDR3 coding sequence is TGTGCCAGCAGTGACCGGGGGGGGTATGGCTACACCTTC. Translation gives CASSDRGGYGYTF.

Here the CDR3 DNA reads TGCGCCAGCAGCTGGGGAGGTGGCGGGGCCTCCTACGAGCAGTACTTC. Its protein is CASSWGGGGASYEQYF. The J gene is TRBJ2-5, the V gene TRBV5-1; D is perhaps TRBD2 (6 bases). The better agreement between TRBJ2-7 and the DNA end casts doubt on the J call. Germline assignment: CDR1 SGHRS and CDR2 YFSETQ. The CDR3 has 16 amino acids.

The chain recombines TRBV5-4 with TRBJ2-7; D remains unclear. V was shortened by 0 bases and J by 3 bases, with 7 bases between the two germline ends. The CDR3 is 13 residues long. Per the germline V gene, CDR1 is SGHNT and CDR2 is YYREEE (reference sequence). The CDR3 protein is CASSLVPGYEQYF. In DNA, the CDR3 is TGTGCCAGCAGCTTGGTGCCGGGCTACGAGCAGTACTTC.

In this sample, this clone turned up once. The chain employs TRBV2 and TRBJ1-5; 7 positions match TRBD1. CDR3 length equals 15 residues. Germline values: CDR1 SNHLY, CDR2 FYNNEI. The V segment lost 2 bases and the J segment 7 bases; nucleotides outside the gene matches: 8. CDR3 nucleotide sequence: TGTGCCAGCAGTGAATTGGGTGGAGGGGGCCAGCCCCAGCATTTT. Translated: CASSELGGGGQPQHF.

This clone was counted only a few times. The CDR3 spells CASSLLSSSSPLHF. The CDR3 DNA sequence: TGTGCCAGCAGTTTATTGAGCTCATCATCACCCCTCCACTTT. The rearrangement joins TRBV28 to TRBJ1-6, with no clear D. This CDR3 is 14 amino acids long. V was pared by 1 base and J by 10 bases, with 11 bases between. In germline, CDR1 is MDHEN, CDR2 SYDVKM.

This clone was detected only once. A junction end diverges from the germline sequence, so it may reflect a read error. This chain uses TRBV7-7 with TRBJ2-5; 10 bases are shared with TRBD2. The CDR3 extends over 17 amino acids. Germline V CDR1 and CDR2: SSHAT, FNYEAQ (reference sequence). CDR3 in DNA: TGTGCTAGCAGCTTAGCGTGGGTAGCGGGGGGTCAAGAGACCCAGTACTTC. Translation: CASSLAWVAGGQETQYF.

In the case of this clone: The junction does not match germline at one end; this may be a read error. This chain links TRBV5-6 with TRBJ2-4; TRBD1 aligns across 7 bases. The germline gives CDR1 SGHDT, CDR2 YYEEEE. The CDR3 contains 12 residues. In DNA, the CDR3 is TGTGCCAGCAGCCGAGACAGGGCCGTCTCCAGCTTC. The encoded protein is CASSRDRAVSSF.

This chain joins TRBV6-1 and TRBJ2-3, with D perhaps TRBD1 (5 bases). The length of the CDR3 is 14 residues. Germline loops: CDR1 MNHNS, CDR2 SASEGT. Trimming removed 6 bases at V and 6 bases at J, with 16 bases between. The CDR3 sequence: CASRERGGFDTQYF. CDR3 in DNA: TGTGCCAGCAGGGAAAGGGGCGGATTTGATACGCAGTATTTT.

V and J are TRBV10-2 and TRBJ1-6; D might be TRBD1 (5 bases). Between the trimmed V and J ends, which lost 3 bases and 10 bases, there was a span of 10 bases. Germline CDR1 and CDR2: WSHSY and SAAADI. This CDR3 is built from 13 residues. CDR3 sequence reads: CASSDSGASPLHF. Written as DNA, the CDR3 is TGCGCCAGCAGTGATTCTGGGGCATCACCCCTCCACTTT.

The CDR3, as DNA: TGTGCCAGCAGCCCGATGACTAGCGGTTCTACGAATGAGCAGTTCTTC. Encoded protein: CASSPMTSGSTNEQFF. V is TRBV7-3 and J is TRBJ2-1; 9 positions agree with TRBD2. The CDR3 is 16 residues long. The junction had 12 bases not matched to a gene; V was cut back by 5 bases and J by 7 bases. The germline V gene encodes CDR1 SGHTA and CDR2 FQGTGA.

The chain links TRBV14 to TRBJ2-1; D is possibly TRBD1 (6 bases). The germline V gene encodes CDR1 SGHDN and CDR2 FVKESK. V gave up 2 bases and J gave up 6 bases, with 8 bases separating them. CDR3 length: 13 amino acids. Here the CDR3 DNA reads TGTGCCAGCAGCCAATTGGGGGCCAATGAGCAGTTCTTC. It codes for CASSQLGANEQFF.

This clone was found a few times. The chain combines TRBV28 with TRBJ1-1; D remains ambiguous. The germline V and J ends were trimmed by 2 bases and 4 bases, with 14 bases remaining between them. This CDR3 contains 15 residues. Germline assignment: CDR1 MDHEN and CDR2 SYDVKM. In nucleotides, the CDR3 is TGTGCCAGCAGTTTAAAGGGCCTTGGAGGCACTGAAGCTTTCTTT. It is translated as CASSLKGLGGTEAFF.

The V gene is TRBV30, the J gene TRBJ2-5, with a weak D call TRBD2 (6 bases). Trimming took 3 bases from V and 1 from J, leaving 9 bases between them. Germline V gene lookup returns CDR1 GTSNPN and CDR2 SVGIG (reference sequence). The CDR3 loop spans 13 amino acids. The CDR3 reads CAWSGGLQETQYF. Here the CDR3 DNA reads TGTGCCTGGAGCGGGGGACTCCAAGAGACCCAGTACTTC.